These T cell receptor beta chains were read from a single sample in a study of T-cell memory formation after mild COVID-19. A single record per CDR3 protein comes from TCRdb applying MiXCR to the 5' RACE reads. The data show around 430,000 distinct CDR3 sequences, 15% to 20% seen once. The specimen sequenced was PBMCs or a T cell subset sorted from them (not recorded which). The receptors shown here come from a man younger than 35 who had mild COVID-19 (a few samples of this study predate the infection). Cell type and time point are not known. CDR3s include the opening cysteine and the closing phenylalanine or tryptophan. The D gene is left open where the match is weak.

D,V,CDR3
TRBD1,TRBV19,CASSIQGAGVSPLHF
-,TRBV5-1,CASSLGRASTDTQYF
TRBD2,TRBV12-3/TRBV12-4,CASSALAGDTGELFF
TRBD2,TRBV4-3,CASSQIPTFSGGQRGDTQYF
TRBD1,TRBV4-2,CASSPIAGGIDTQYF
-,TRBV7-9,CASSHPLRDMNTEAFF
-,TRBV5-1,CASSPDGPTTYEQYF
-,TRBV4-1,CASSQSSWGSGTDTQYF
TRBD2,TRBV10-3,CAISAGGTDTQYF
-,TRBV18,CASSSVDSPYEQYF
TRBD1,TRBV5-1,CASSLTRQGWTEAFF
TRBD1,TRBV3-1,CASSSLGTGSSYEQYF